The 24 T cell receptor beta chains in this list originate from one sample, sequenced in a study of cytomegalovirus exposure and HLA in healthy donors (dated by TCRdb to the late 2010s). Libraries were constructed by the immunoSEQ multiplex PCR assay. A mixture of 60 forward primers for TCR Vbeta segments and 13 reverse primers for TCR Jbeta segments was used in the multiplex PCR. TCRdb stores this immuneACCESS table with in-frame sequences only. Part of the clones is absent; in the studies checked, under half of the shortfall reflects unresolved V genes, and no reason is known for the rest. Across this sample there are 90,000 or so clones, with approximately 80% seen only once. The ten largest clones add up to around 3.2% of the sample. Sample: PBMCs. The receptors come from a man aged 25 to 45 in good health and CMV-seropositive.

The chain uses TRBV18 and TRBJ2-7, with a possible D match to TRBD2 (5 bases). V was shortened by 2 bases and J by 5 bases, with 10 bases between the two germline ends. Germline CDR1 KGHSH, CDR2 LQKENI. The CDR3 is 13 residues long. CDR3 protein: CASSPTSPHEQYF. CDR3 nucleotides: TGTGCCAGCTCACCAACTAGTCCCCACGAGCAGTACTTC. The full variable domain, in which reference TRBV18 and TRBJ2-7 provide the parts outside the CDR3, is NAGVMQNPRHLVRRRGQEARLRCSPMKGHSHVYWYRQLPEEGLKFMVYLQKENIIDESGMPKERFSAEFPKEGPSILRIQQVVRGDSAAYFCASSPTSPHEQYFGPGTRLTVT.

This chain connects TRBV19 to TRBJ2-2; 7 bases are shared with TRBD2. Unmatched junction bases numbered 3, after V lost 3 bases and J lost 5 bases. CDR1 is LNHDA and CDR2 is SQIVND in the germline V gene (reference sequence). The CDR3 covers 14 residues. This chain's CDR3 is CASSIKAGTGELFF. The DNA of the CDR3 is TGTGCCAGTAGTATCAAAGCGGGGACCGGGGAGCTGTTTTTT.

V usage is TRBV11-2 and J usage is TRBJ2-5; 10 nucleotides match TRBD2. Matching the DNA end better, TRBJ2-7 makes the J call doubtful. There are 17 residues in the CDR3. CDR1 and CDR2 (germline): SGHAT, FQNNGV. The CDR3 DNA is TGTGCCAGCAGCTTAGATCGACCACTAGCGGGGATCTACGAGCAGTACTTC. This gives the protein CASSLDRPLAGIYEQYF.

The chain joins TRBV7-9 to TRBJ2-3; the match to TRBD2 covers 11 bases. The trim removed 1 base at V and 5 bases at J, leaving 8 bases unmatched. Germline CDR1 SEHNR, CDR2 FQNEAQ (reference sequence). The CDR3 contains 17 residues. The CDR3 protein is CASSLVLAGGLRDTQYF. The CDR3 DNA sequence: TGTGCCAGCAGCTTAGTTCTAGCGGGAGGACTTCGAGATACGCAGTATTTT.

This chain uses TRBV25-1 with TRBJ2-7; maybe TRBD1 (5 bases). The V end lost 4 bases, the J end lost 1 base, and 17 bases lay between the germline ends. Looked up from germline, CDR1 is MGHDK and CDR2 is SYGVNS. CDR3 length: 16 residues. CDR3 in amino acids: CASSGPRAQFSYEQYF. For the CDR3, the DNA is TGTGCCAGCAGTGGGCCCAGGGCCCAGTTTTCCTACGAGCAGTACTTC.

This clone has only a few counts. The chain carries TRBV11-2 and TRBJ1-1; 8 nucleotides line up with TRBD1. The CDR3 loop spans 15 amino acids. Trimming removed 3 bases from V and 0 bases from J; junction bases left unmatched: 3. Germline loops: CDR1 SGHAT, CDR2 FQNNGV. For the CDR3, the DNA is TGTGCCAGCAGCTTTCAGGGGGCATTGAACACTGAAGCTTTCTTT. Protein sequence: CASSFQGALNTEAFF.

The rearrangement uses TRBV6-5 and TRBJ1-1, with 9 bases lining up with TRBD1. Per the germline V gene, CDR1 is MNHEY and CDR2 is SVGAGI. V dropped 0 bases and J dropped 7; count of bases not matched to a gene: 6. This CDR3 region has 15 residues. This CDR3 reads CASSYSQQGAFEAFF. CDR3 coding DNA: TGTGCCAGCAGTTACTCTCAACAGGGGGCTTTTGAAGCTTTCTTT.

The rearrangement uses TRBV27 and TRBJ2-3; D is uncertain. CDR3 size: 13 residues. The V end lost 0 bases, the J end lost 1 base, and 2 bases lay between the germline ends. Germline CDR1 MNHEY, CDR2 SMNVEV (reference sequence). The CDR3 bases are TGTGCCAGCAGTTTATCCGGCACAGATACGCAGTATTTT. Its protein is CASSLSGTDTQYF.

The chain carries TRBV5-4 and TRBJ2-4, with D possibly TRBD2 on 7 matching bases. CDR3 length equals 14 residues. Germline CDR1 SGHNT, CDR2 YYREEE (reference sequence). Trimming removed 7 bases from V and 3 bases from J, with 14 bases in between. In nucleotides, the CDR3 is TGTGCCAGCGCCGAAGGGGGGGACAAAAACATTCAGTACTTC. Amino acid sequence: CASAEGGDKNIQYF.

The chain is built from TRBV5-1 and TRBJ2-2; D gene ambiguous. V lost 2 bases, J lost 5 bases, and 7 bases lay in between. CDR3 length equals 13 residues. Germline CDR1 reads SGHRS; CDR2 reads YFSETQ. In DNA, the CDR3 is TGCGCCAGCAGCTTCCAGGTTACCGGGGAGCTGTTTTTT. Protein sequence: CASSFQVTGELFF.

The chain couples TRBV6-1 to TRBJ1-4, with D possibly TRBD1 on 6 matching bases. Germline V gene sequence: CDR1 MNHNS, CDR2 SASEGT. The CDR3 totals 13 residues. V gave up 7 bases and J gave up 7 bases, with 13 bases separating them. This chain's CDR3 is CASNPTGPEKLFF. The CDR3 bases are TGTGCCAGCAACCCTACAGGGCCTGAAAAACTGTTTTTT.

The V and J genes are TRBV19 and TRBJ2-7; D is unresolved. CDR1 and CDR2 (germline): LNHDA, SQIVND (reference sequence). The CDR3 length is 13 residues. The V gene lost 11 bases and the J gene lost 0 bases, with 14 bases spanning the gap. CDR3 sequence: CASRGSSSYEQYF. CDR3 nucleotides: TGTGCCTCCAGAGGCAGTAGCTCCTACGAGCAGTACTTC. The full variable domain, in which reference TRBV19 and TRBJ2-7 provide the parts outside the CDR3, is DGGITQSPKYLFRKEGQNVTLSCEQNLNHDAMYWYRQDPGQGLRLIYYSQIVNDFQKGDIAEGYSVSREKKESFPLTVTSAQKNPTAFYLCASRGSSSYEQYFGPGTRLTVT.

This clone was found once. V is TRBV7-6 and J is TRBJ2-7, with 7 positions matching TRBD2. The CDR3 has 16 amino acids. J lost 4 bases, V lost 1 base, and 10 bases had no gene match. Germline V lookup: CDR1 SGHVS, CDR2 FNYEAQ. In DNA, the CDR3 is TGTGCCAGCAGCTTAGAAGTCGGGACGGGAGGTTACGAGCAGTACTTC. Protein sequence: CASSLEVGTGGYEQYF.

About this clone itself: The same CDR3 also results from other DNA sequences found in this sample. The chain carries TRBV14 and TRBJ1-1; TRBD1 matches 9 bases. The CDR3 is 16 residues long. V lost 3 bases, J lost 2 bases, and 7 bases stayed unmatched. Looked up from germline, CDR1 is SGHDN and CDR2 is FVKESK. Here the CDR3 DNA reads TGTGCCAGCAGCCACCCGACAGGGGGGCTCAACACTGAAGCTTTCTTT. This sequence encodes CASSHPTGGLNTEAFF. Based on the CDR3 plus reference TRBV14 and TRBJ1-1, the full variable domain is EAGVTQFPSHSVIEKGQTVTLRCDPISGHDNLYWYRRVMGKEIKFLLHFVKESKQDESGMPNNRFLAERTGGTYSTLKVQPAELEDSGVYFCASSHPTGGLNTEAFFGQGTRLTVV.

This clone was picked up a small number of times. This CDR3 is CASSLEAWIAGANEQFF. The CDR3 DNA sequence: TGCGCCAGCAGCTTGGAAGCGTGGATAGCGGGAGCCAATGAGCAGTTCTTC. This chain links TRBV5-1 with TRBJ2-1; 9 bases are shared with TRBD2. Germline-derived CDR1 and CDR2 are SGHRS and YFSETQ. The CDR3 extends over 17 amino acids. V lost 0 bases to trimming and J lost 6 bases; unmatched junction nucleotides: 10.

The V call is TRBV14, the J call TRBJ2-7; TRBD2 aligns across 7 bases. CDR1 is SGHDN, CDR2 FVKESK, per germline. The CDR3 is 15 residues long. V gave up 6 bases and J gave up 0 bases; unmatched junction bases: 8. CDR3 nucleotides: TGTGCCAGCAGGTTGACGGGAGGTGGCTCCTACGAGCAGTACTTC. This gives the protein CASRLTGGGSYEQYF.

The chain recombines TRBV5-5 with TRBJ2-7; 7 bases are a match to TRBD1. This CDR3 is 15 amino acids long. V shed 3 bases, J shed 2 bases, and the junction held 8 bases outside the gene matches. Germline values: CDR1 SGHKS, CDR2 YYEKEE (reference sequence). Written as DNA, the CDR3 is TGTGCCAGCAGCTCCCGGACAGGTCCCGCCTACGAGCAGTACTTC. This gives the protein CASSSRTGPAYEQYF. Filled out from reference TRBV5-5 and TRBJ2-7, the complete variable domain reads DAGVTQSPTHLIKTRGQQVTLRCSPISGHKSVSWYQQVLGQGPQFIFQYYEKEERGRGNFPDRFSARQFPNYSSELNVNALLLGDSALYLCASSSRTGPAYEQYFGPGTRLTVT.

The chain links TRBV6-5 to TRBJ2-7; tentative D call: TRBD2 (6 bases). Germline-derived CDR1 and CDR2 are MNHEY and SVGAGI. The CDR3 is 13 amino acids. V was trimmed by 2 bases and J by 3 bases, leaving 8 bases between them. The CDR3 DNA reads as TGTGCCAGCAGTTACGGCGGGGTCTACGAGCAGTACTTC. This codes for CASSYGGVYEQYF.

The chain employs TRBV12-5 and TRBJ1-2; TRBD1 might be the D (5 bases). Trimming pared 2 bases from V and 0 bases from J, leaving 10 bases between. CDR3 size: 15 residues. Germline loops: CDR1 LGHNT, CDR2 FRNRAP. CDR3 coding DNA: TGTGCTAGTGGTTTGACAGGACGAACTAACTATGGCTACACCTTC. Amino acid sequence: CASGLTGRTNYGYTF.

The V and J genes are TRBV6-4 and TRBJ2-1; D possibly corresponds to TRBD2 (5 bases). Trimming pared 6 bases from V and 9 bases from J, leaving 15 bases between. This CDR3 is 13 amino acids long. Germline values: CDR1 MRHNA, CDR2 SNTAGT. The CDR3 DNA reads as TGTGCCAGCAGGGGAGAGGGAGTGCTTGAGCAGTTCTTC. The encoded protein is CASRGEGVLEQFF.

The rearrangement joins TRBV27 to TRBJ2-7, with 14 bases identical to TRBD2. V lost 5 bases, J lost 2 bases, and 2 bases stayed unmatched. The CDR3 has 15 residues. CDR1 and CDR2 from the germline V gene are MNHEY and SMNVEV (reference sequence). The CDR3: CASSPGLAGAYEQYF. CDR3 bases: TGTGCCAGCAGTCCGGGACTAGCGGGAGCCTACGAGCAGTACTTC.

This chain connects TRBV6-5 to TRBJ2-3; maybe TRBD1 (6 bases). The germline CDR1 and CDR2 sequences are MNHEY and SVGAGI. Trimming took 6 bases from V and 2 from J, leaving 12 bases between them. The CDR3 totals 14 residues. CDR3 protein: CASREGGITDTQYF. As DNA, the CDR3 is TGTGCCAGCAGGGAAGGGGGTATCACAGATACGCAGTATTTT.

The V gene is TRBV5-1, the J gene TRBJ2-7; D possibly corresponds to TRBD2 (6 bases). The CDR3 has 14 residues. V dropped 0 bases and J dropped 7 bases, with 14 bases sitting between them. CDR1 is SGHRS and CDR2 is YFSETQ in the germline V gene. Written as DNA, the CDR3 is TGCGCCAGCAGCTTGGATGGAGGGGCGGGGGAGCAGTACTTC. Protein: CASSLDGGAGEQYF.

J is TRBJ2-1 and V is TRBV28; TRBD2 is a possible D gene (6 bases). The V end was cut by 2 bases, the J end by 0 bases, with 11 bases between. The CDR3 runs to 16 residues. Germline CDR1 MDHEN, CDR2 SYDVKM. This CDR3 is CASSLAERVSYNEQFF. CDR3 nucleotides: TGTGCCAGCAGTTTAGCTGAGCGGGTCTCCTACAATGAGCAGTTCTTC. Full variable domain (missing parts from reference TRBV28 and TRBJ2-1): DVKVTQSSRYLVKRTGEKVFLECVQDMDHENMFWYRQDPGLGLRLIYFSYDVKMKEKGDIPEGYSVSREKKERFSLILESASTNQTSMYLCASSLAERVSYNEQFFGPGTRLTVL.